These T cell receptor beta chains were read from a single sample in a study of shared clonotypes between healthy human individuals. The repertoire was sequenced with immunoSEQ multiplex PCR; TCRdb's copy has only in-frame clones and lacks some. The data contain about 1 million clones, about 74% of them singletons. Sequenced material: memory CD4+ T cells sorted from blood. Receptors originate from a man aged 18 to 29 in good health. CDR3s include the opening cysteine and the closing phenylalanine or tryptophan. The D gene is left open where the match is weak. Part of the rows lack a size; the others show once, few, many or a class for expanded clones.

d_call,j_call,clone_size,v_call,cdr3_aa,cdr3_nt
.,TRBJ1-5,few,TRBV7-2,CASSQGGGWSNQPQHF,TGTGCCAGCAGCCAGGGTGGGGGTTGGAGCAATCAGCCCCAGCATTTT
.,TRBJ2-7,.,TRBV20-1,CSVPSYEQYF,TGCAGTGTCCCTTCCTACGAGCAGTACTTC
.,TRBJ1-4,.,TRBV5-1,CASTRGGGEKLFF,TGCGCCAGCACCAGAGGAGGGGGTGAAAAACTGTTTTTT
TRBD1,TRBJ1-1,.,TRBV5-4,CASSPRQGAGDTEAFF,TGTGCCAGCAGCCCACGACAGGGGGCAGGGGACACTGAAGCTTTCTTT
.,TRBJ2-7,.,TRBV5-1,CASSLDAVSYEQYF,TGCGCCAGCAGCTTGGACGCGGTGTCCTACGAGCAGTACTTC
.,TRBJ2-1,.,TRBV10-3,CAISVRDYNEQFF,TGTGCCATCAGTGTCCGGGACTACAATGAGCAGTTCTTC
TRBD1,TRBJ2-1,.,TRBV6-6,CASSSRGQGRNEQFF,TGTGCCAGCAGTTCCCGGGGACAGGGAAGGAATGAGCAGTTCTTC
.,TRBJ1-5,.,TRBV7-2,CASSPSFWGNQPQHF,TGTGCCAGCAGCCCTTCGTTTTGGGGCAATCAGCCCCAGCATTTT
.,TRBJ2-6,few,TRBV11-2,CASNSGANVLTF,TGTGCCAGCAACTCTGGGGCCAACGTCCTGACTTTC
TRBD1,TRBJ2-1,.,TRBV7-9,CASSLGLRDRGHDEQFF,TGTGCCAGCAGCTTAGGGCTAAGGGACAGGGGGCATGATGAGCAGTTCTTC
.,TRBJ2-6,.,TRBV27,CASSYVGGPNSGANVLTF,TGTGCCAGCAGTTACGTGGGGGGACCGAACTCTGGGGCCAACGTCCTGACTTTC
.,TRBJ1-1,.,TRBV18,CASSPPRTMNTEAFF,TGTGCCAGCTCACCACCTCGGACCATGAACACTGAAGCTTTCTTT
.,TRBJ1-4,.,TRBV5-1,CASSLGGVNEKLFF,TGCGCCAGCAGCTTGGGAGGGGTTAATGAAAAACTGTTTTTT
TRBD1,TRBJ2-7,.,TRBV6-1,CASSVEQGATYEQYF,TGTGCCAGCAGTGTAGAACAGGGGGCGACCTACGAGCAGTACTTC
.,TRBJ2-3,.,TRBV7-9,CATNIAGSTDTQYF,TGTGCCACTAATATTGCGGGGTCCACAGATACGCAGTATTTT
.,TRBJ2-7,.,TRBV7-9,CAASTNSYEQYF,TGTGCCGCCTCAACTAATTCCTACGAGCAGTACTTC
.,TRBJ1-3,.,TRBV19,CASTHGASGNTIYF,TGTGCCAGTACCCATGGGGCCTCTGGAAACACCATATATTTT
.,TRBJ2-1,few,TRBV2,CASSLPSDHEQFF,TGTGCCAGCAGTTTACCTAGCGACCATGAGCAGTTCTTC
.,TRBJ1-5,.,TRBV2,CASSEMGGPSNQPQHF,TGTGCCAGCAGTGAAATGGGGGGGCCCAGCAATCAGCCCCAGCATTTT
.,TRBJ1-4,.,TRBV9,CASSATTYSEKLFF,TGTGCCAGCAGCGCAACGACTTACAGTGAAAAACTGTTTTTT
.,TRBJ1-1,once,TRBV7-9,CASIPSIGLNTEAFF,TGTGCCAGCATTCCCAGTATCGGGTTGAACACTGAAGCTTTCTTT
.,TRBJ2-2,.,TRBV5-1,CASSSRPAPGELFF,TGCGCCAGCAGCTCAAGGCCGGCACCCGGGGAGCTGTTTTTT
TRBD1,TRBJ2-5,.,TRBV5-8,CASSLFGRTGSEETQYF,TGTGCCAGCAGCCTCTTCGGTCGGACAGGGAGTGAGGAGACCCAGTACTTC
TRBD1,TRBJ2-1,few,TRBV2,CASRIRTGGGEQFF,TGTGCCAGCAGGATCAGGACAGGGGGCGGTGAGCAGTTCTTC
.,TRBJ2-3,.,TRBV7-2,CASSLMAGPDTQYF,TGTGCCAGCAGCTTAATGGCAGGGCCAGATACGCAGTATTTT
.,TRBJ1-5,many,TRBV6-6,CASRLQGQPQHF,TGTGCCAGCAGATTACAGGGACAGCCCCAGCATTTT
.,TRBJ1-1,many,TRBV29-1,CSVEDRHRAFF,TGCAGCGTTGAAGATAGGCACCGAGCTTTCTTT